Listed here is a single T cell receptor beta chain. This sample was taken from a study of beta chain features in type 1 diabetes. Study summary: No patient-donor differences in age, gender, total cells or subset yield.

The sequenced template was cDNA made from the entire isolated RNA. TCRdb keeps only in-frame clones here, not all; method: immunoSEQ multiplex PCR. The sample shows roughly 610,000 clones, around 15% of them seen only once. The CDR3 extends over 13 amino acids. Germline CDR1 is MDHEN and CDR2 is SYDVKM. Trimming stripped 4 bases from V and 1 base from J, with 5 bases between. The sample consisted of naive CD4+ T cells from blood. This TCR derives from a young man in good health. The chain carries TRBV28 and TRBJ1-3; the D is unclear. Here the CDR3 reads CASSSASGNTIYF. CDR3 in DNA: TGTGCCAGCAGTTCCGCGTCTGGAAACACCATATATTTT.